Below are 25 T cell receptor beta chains sequenced from a single sample in a study of Graves' ophthalmopathy and Graves' hyperthyroidism. For repertoire sequencing, the TCR beta CDR3 regions were amplified from RNA transcripts. In the first round, RT-PCR was carried out with HTBI primers, and a multiplex PCR formed the second round. MiXCR, applied by TCRdb to the multiplex PCR reads, yields one record per CDR3 protein. The table includes about 340,000 distinct CDR3 sequences, roughly a sixth detected once. Source material: peripheral blood. Receptor source: an adult man with Graves' ophthalmopathy.

The chain couples TRBV18 to TRBJ2-5, with 14 nucleotides matching TRBD2. The germline V gene has CDR1 KGHSH and CDR2 LQKENI. CDR3 length: 17 residues. With V trimmed by 1 base and J by 4 bases, 5 bases remained unmatched. CDR3 sequence: CASSPRTSGGPPETQYF. CDR3 DNA: TGTGCCAGCTCACCACGGACTAGCGGGGGGCCTCCAGAGACCCAGTACTTC. The whole variable domain, filled in from reference TRBV18 and TRBJ2-5, reads NAGVMQNPRHLVRRRGQEARLRCSPMKGHSHVYWYRQLPEEGLKFMVYLQKENIIDESGMPKERFSAEFPKEGPSILRIQQVVRGDSAAYFCASSPRTSGGPPETQYFGPGTRLLVL.

This clonotype was detected many times. This chain connects TRBV6-2 or TRBV6-3 to TRBJ2-7; 7 bases align to TRBD1. The V gene end was trimmed by 7 bases and the J gene end by 6 bases; junction bases not matched to a gene: 9. This CDR3 is 13 amino acids long. Germline V gives CDR1 MNHEY, CDR2 SVGEGT. The CDR3 DNA follows: TGTGCCAGCACCCCTACAGGGGTCTCCGAGCAGTACTTC. It yields the protein CASTPTGVSEQYF.

This clonotype was recorded at least ten times. The chain is built from TRBV2 and TRBJ1-2; D unclear. CDR3 length: 13 amino acids. CDR1 is SNHLY and CDR2 is FYNNEI in the germline V gene. The V and J ends lost 7 bases and 5 bases respectively, with 14 bases between them. CDR3 loop: CASTLGRSYGYTF. DNA of the CDR3: TGTGCCAGCACCCTAGGACGGAGTTATGGCTACACCTTC.

Ten or more counts support this clonotype. This chain connects TRBV11-2 to TRBJ1-1; 7 bases are a match to TRBD1. The CDR3 totals 14 residues. CDR1 SGHAT and CDR2 FQNNGV come from the germline V gene. The J segment lost 2 bases and the V segment lost 8 bases, leaving 8 bases of the junction unmatched. CDR3 residues: CASDRAIINTEAFF. The CDR3 coding sequence is TGTGCCAGCGACAGGGCTATCATCAACACTGAAGCTTTCTTT.

A word on this clonotype: With a much larger clone just one base away, this may be a read error. Since no conserved phenylalanine or tryptophan closes the CDR3, a read error is the likely cause. The chain employs TRBV12-3 or TRBV12-4 and TRBJ1-2; D is unclear. With 6 bases removed from V and 8 bases from J, the gap between germline ends came to 13 bases. The CDR3 runs to 12 residues. CDR3 bases: TGTGCCAGCAGGACCTTGGCAGAGGGCTACACCATC. This codes for CASRTLAEGYTI.

This clonotype was found many times. The chain uses TRBV5-5 and TRBJ2-5, with a possible D match to TRBD1 (5 bases). From germline, CDR1 is SGHKS and CDR2 YYEKEE (reference sequence). The CDR3 consists of 15 residues. Trimming left V 4 bases short and J 4 bases short, with 17 bases between. This CDR3 reads CASSARRVLAETQYF. The CDR3 DNA reads TGTGCCAGCAGCGCCCGCAGGGTGTTGGCAGAGACCCAGTACTTC.

This clonotype was observed many times. The CDR3 region is CATSRDPGAGSEQYF. The CDR3 DNA follows: TGTGCCACCAGCAGAGATCCGGGGGCAGGGTCCGAGCAGTACTTC. The chain is built from TRBV15 and TRBJ2-7; either TRBD1 or TRBD2 may supply D (6 bases each). Germline values: CDR1 LNHNV, CDR2 YYDKDF (reference sequence). The CDR3 spans 15 residues. The V end was cut by 0 bases, the J end by 6 bases, with 15 bases between.

This clonotype was seen ten or more times. The CDR3 region has the DNA TGTGCCAGCAGTCTAGGATGGGGGTATGGTGGCACTGAAGCTTTCTTT. Translating gives CASSLGWGYGGTEAFF. This chain uses TRBV6-5 with TRBJ1-1; TRBD1 might be the D (5 bases). The germline CDR1 and CDR2 sequences are MNHEY and SVGAGI. The CDR3 has 16 residues. V dropped 5 bases and J dropped 4 bases, with 20 bases sitting between them.

In this sample, this clonotype turned up many times. The rearrangement links TRBV20-1 to TRBJ1-1; tentatively, D is TRBD1 (5 bases). V lost 2 bases, J lost 3 bases, and 10 bases lay in between. This CDR3 region has 13 residues. Germline V gene sequence: CDR1 DFQATT, CDR2 SNEGSKA (reference sequence). The CDR3 DNA follows: TGCAGTGCTAGATGGGGCGCGGACACTGAAGCTTTCTTT. The encoded protein is CSARWGADTEAFF.

CDR3 residues: CAGGGANTEAFF. The CDR3 region has the DNA TGTGCCGGCGGAGGGGCGAACACTGAAGCTTTCTTT. The chain combines TRBV6-9 with TRBJ1-1, with D maybe TRBD1 (5 bases). This CDR3 has 12 residues. The germline gives CDR1 MNHGY, CDR2 SVAAGI. V dropped 11 bases and J dropped 1 base, with 11 bases sitting between them.

In its sample, this clonotype was seen many times. This rearrangement joins TRBV5-6 to TRBJ2-3; tentative D call: TRBD2 (6 bases). Trimming cost V 0 bases and J 2 bases, with 13 bases left between them. The CDR3 runs 16 residues. Germline V CDR1 and CDR2: SGHDT, YYEEEE. CDR3 residues: CASSLEGGIPTDTQYF. For the CDR3, the DNA is TGTGCCAGCAGCTTGGAAGGCGGGATCCCCACAGATACGCAGTATTTT.

This clonotype was counted ten times or more. The chain joins TRBV30 to TRBJ1-3, with 9 positions matching TRBD1. The CDR3 extends over 15 amino acids. Germline lookup yields CDR1 GTSNPN and CDR2 SVGIG (reference sequence). Losses at the gene ends were 5 bases for V and 0 bases for J; bases not matched to a gene: 5. The CDR3 nucleotides read TGTGCCTGGGAGACAGGGGGGAACTCTGGAAACACCATATATTTT. Residues: CAWETGGNSGNTIYF.

This clonotype was recorded many times. The chain uses TRBV28 and TRBJ1-5; no definite D call. The CDR3 covers 16 residues. V gave up 3 bases and J gave up 0 bases, with 12 bases separating them. Per the germline V gene, CDR1 is MDHEN and CDR2 is SYDVKM. The CDR3 DNA sequence: TGTGCCAGCAGTTTGGCGGGAGGTTATAGCAATCAGCCCCAGCATTTT. Translated: CASSLAGGYSNQPQHF.

The chain is built from TRBV6-1 and TRBJ2-7; TRBD1 agrees at 9 bases. The CDR3 consists of 15 residues. After removal of 4 bases from V and 2 bases from J, the junction contained 6 bases not matched to a gene. Germline V gene data show CDR1 as MNHNS and CDR2 as SASEGT. CDR3 nucleotides: TGTGCCAGCAGTGGGGGGACAGGGAAAACCTACGAGCAGTACTTC. Protein product: CASSGGTGKTYEQYF.

At least ten counts were recorded for this clonotype. The gene calls are TRBV12-3 or TRBV12-4 and TRBJ2-2, with D unresolved. The CDR3 length is 11 residues. V lost 10 bases and J lost 3, with 6 bases in between. CDR3 sequence reads: CATTYTGELFF. CDR3 in DNA: TGTGCCACGACTTACACCGGGGAGCTGTTTTTT.

This clonotype was counted many times. The gene calls are TRBV6-1 and TRBJ1-1; D may be TRBD1 (5 bases). CDR3 length: 15 residues. Trimming left V 2 bases short and J 5 bases short, with 15 bases between. Germline lookup yields CDR1 MNHNS and CDR2 SASEGT. As DNA, the CDR3 is TGTGCCAGCAGTGAATTTCGGGGCGCGGGAACTGAAGCTTTCTTT. Its protein product is CASSEFRGAGTEAFF.

The chain joins TRBV12-5 to TRBJ2-7; D is undetermined. CDR3 length equals 12 residues. Germline values: CDR1 LGHNT, CDR2 FRNRAP. Trimming left V 2 bases short and J 4 bases short, with 6 bases between. The CDR3 protein is CASGLIDYEQYF. Written as DNA, the CDR3 is TGTGCTAGTGGTTTGATAGATTACGAGCAGTACTTC.

In its sample, this clonotype was seen many times. The CDR3 loop reads CASSIQDSEQYF. The CDR3 bases are TGTGCCAGTAGTATCCAGGATTCCGAGCAGTACTTC. The V gene is TRBV19, the J gene TRBJ2-7; no clear D gene. CDR1 is LNHDA, CDR2 SQIVND, per germline (reference sequence). This CDR3 spans 12 amino acids. Trimming stripped 3 bases from V and 6 bases from J, with 9 bases between.

This clonotype was observed a few times. V usage is TRBV20-1 and J usage is TRBJ2-4; 10 positions agree with TRBD2. The CDR3 is 18 residues long. Germline V gives CDR1 DFQATT, CDR2 SNEGSKA (reference sequence). J lost 1 base, V lost 2 bases, and 11 bases had no gene match. The CDR3 protein is CSARPGLATLGAKNIQYF. CDR3 sequence (DNA): TGCAGTGCTAGACCGGGACTAGCGACCCTAGGGGCCAAAAACATTCAGTACTTC.

A few counts support this clonotype. The gene calls are TRBV5-1 and TRBJ2-2; TRBD1 matches at 7 bases. The germline CDR1 and CDR2 sequences are SGHRS and YFSETQ. Unmatched junction bases numbered 7, after V lost 4 bases and J lost 7 bases. The CDR3 consists of 14 residues. CDR3 sequence: CASSPRDSFGELFF. The CDR3 DNA is TGCGCCAGCAGCCCACGGGACAGCTTCGGGGAGCTGTTTTTT.

This clonotype was found many times. The V call is TRBV20-1, the J call TRBJ2-2; D is unclear. V was trimmed by 2 bases and J by 2 bases, leaving 3 bases between them. Germline CDR1 is DFQATT and CDR2 is SNEGSKA (reference sequence). There are 12 residues in the CDR3. In DNA, the CDR3 is TGCAGTGCTAGAAGAAACACCGGGGAGCTGTTTTTT. It yields the protein CSARRNTGELFF.

This clonotype occurred many times. V gene TRBV20-1 combines with J gene TRBJ1-2; 8 nucleotides line up with TRBD1. The V segment lost 5 bases and the J segment 4 bases; nucleotides outside the gene matches: 6. CDR1 and CDR2 from the germline V gene are DFQATT and SNEGSKA (reference sequence). The CDR3 contains 13 residues. The DNA for the CDR3 is TGCAGTGCTTTCGACAGGGGTTCCTATGGCTACACCTTC. Its translation: CSAFDRGSYGYTF.

This clonotype was picked up many times. This chain joins TRBV2 and TRBJ2-7; D uncertain. Germline-derived CDR1 and CDR2 are SNHLY and FYNNEI. Trimming shortened V by 3 bases and J by 0 bases, and 9 bases separated the two germline ends. CDR3 size: 14 residues. This CDR3 reads CASSDRTSSYEQYF. The CDR3 nucleotides are TGTGCCAGCAGTGATAGAACAAGCTCCTACGAGCAGTACTTC.

This clonotype appeared many times. The chain recombines TRBV5-1 with TRBJ2-5, with 9 positions matching TRBD1. Losses at the gene ends were 3 bases for V and 1 base for J; bases not matched to a gene: 4. The CDR3 extends over 15 amino acids. The V gene's germline CDR1 is SGHRS and CDR2 YFSETQ. The CDR3 sequence is CASSSGQGFQETQYF. The CDR3 bases are TGCGCCAGCAGCTCCGGACAGGGGTTCCAAGAGACCCAGTACTTC.

This clonotype was counted at least ten times. A read error may produce the germline difference seen at one junction end. The V gene is TRBV6-2 or TRBV6-3, the J gene TRBJ1-5; no firm D call. This CDR3 has 14 amino acids. Germline lookup yields CDR1 MNHEY and CDR2 SVGEGT. The chain's CDR3 is CAGSYGRRNQPQHF. The CDR3 DNA reads as TGTGCCGGCAGTTACGGCCGGAGAAATCAGCCCCAGCATTTT.